These T cell receptor beta chains were read from a single sample in a study of blood T cell repertoires in COVID-19. TCRdb's table, derived via immunoSEQ multiplex PCR, lists solely in-frame clones and lacks some. The sample holds 250,000 to 400,000 clones, about 87% seen once. The sequencing input was peripheral blood. These receptors all stem from a woman aged 25-40 years with COVID-19, enrolled during active disease. Both conserved end residues are part of each CDR3. D genes are given only for firm matches. Where a row states a size, it is once, few, many or the class of an expanded clone; other rows omit it.

j_call | clone_size | cdr3_length | d_call | v_call | cdr3_aa | cdr3_nt
TRBJ2-2 | NA | 16 | TRBD2 | TRBV5-1 | CASSLGLAVNTGELFF | TGCGCCAGCAGCTTGGGTCTAGCGGTGAACACCGGGGAGCTGTTTTTT
TRBJ2-2 | NA | 17 | NA | TRBV7-6 | CASSLPSGGRSTGELFF | TGTGCCAGCAGCTTACCGTCCGGGGGGCGTAGTACCGGGGAGCTGTTTTTT
TRBJ1-2 | NA | 16 | NA | TRBV28 | CASRTFVTRSNYGYTF | TGTGCCAGCAGGACATTTGTAACGCGATCTAACTATGGCTACACCTTC
TRBJ1-1 | NA | 13 | NA | TRBV2 | CASSNLPNTEAFF | TGTGCCAGCAGTAATCTCCCGAACACTGAAGCTTTCTTT
TRBJ2-5 | NA | 17 | TRBD2 | TRBV3-1/TRBV3-2 | CASSQDEARGIQETQYF | TGTGCCAGCAGCCAAGATGAGGCGCGGGGGATCCAAGAGACCCAGTACTTC
TRBJ2-1 | few | 16 | TRBD1 | TRBV18 | CASSPSGTGNYNEQFF | TGTGCCAGCTCACCATCCGGGACAGGCAACTACAATGAGCAGTTCTTC
TRBJ2-1 | NA | 16 | TRBD2 | TRBV18 | CASSPLAGGSYNEQFF | TGTGCCAGCTCACCACTAGCGGGGGGCTCCTACAATGAGCAGTTCTTC
TRBJ2-7 | NA | 18 | NA | TRBV18 | CASSPPGSGVSASYEQYF | TGTGCCAGCTCACCACCGGGTTCGGGGGTGTCCGCTTCCTACGAGCAGTACTTC
TRBJ1-5 | NA | 17 | TRBD1 | TRBV6-4 | CASSDVWGQPINQPQHF | TGTGCCAGCAGTGACGTTTGGGGACAGCCGATAAATCAGCCCCAGCATTTT
TRBJ1-2 | once | 13 | TRBD1 | TRBV11-2 | CASSPRQGYGYTF | TGTGCCAGCAGCCCCCGACAGGGGTATGGCTACACCTTC
TRBJ1-1 | NA | 12 | NA | TRBV6-5 | CASSPGATEAFF | TGTGCCAGCAGTCCTGGGGCCACTGAAGCTTTCTTT
TRBJ1-1 | once | 13 | NA | TRBV30 | CAWSDRGDTEAFF | TGTGCCTGGAGTGATCGGGGGGACACTGAAGCTTTCTTT
TRBJ2-5 | once | 15 | TRBD1 | TRBV9 | CASSPQTGPMGTQYF | TGTGCCAGCAGCCCTCAGACAGGGCCGATGGGGACCCAGTACTTC
TRBJ2-1 | NA | 15 | TRBD2 | TRBV2 | CASTDSGGLNNEQFF | TGTGCCAGCACCGATAGCGGGGGGTTGAACAATGAGCAGTTCTTC
TRBJ2-5 | NA | 15 | NA | TRBV13 | CASSLLTGLQETQYF | TGTGCCAGCAGCTTGTTAACGGGACTCCAAGAGACCCAGTACTTC
TRBJ2-1 | NA | 16 | TRBD1 | TRBV27 | CASSRPGTGHNNEQFF | TGTGCCAGCAGTCGGCCTGGGACAGGGCACAACAATGAGCAGTTCTTC